This T cell receptor (beta chain) was recovered during a study of sequential checkpoint blockade in melanoma. Treatment given: randomized to nivolumab then ipilimumab (arm A) or the reverse (arm B). Assay: immunoSEQ multiplex PCR; the TCRdb copy retains only in-frame clones and omits some. The sample has approximately 10,000 clones; around 52% are singletons. This clone has only one observation. The junction shows a germline mismatch at one end, possibly a read error. CDR1 and CDR2 from the germline V gene are SGHTS and YDEGEE. This CDR3 region has 17 residues. The rearrangement joins TRBV5-8 to TRBJ1-5; no clear D gene. The specimen was CD8+ T cells sorted from blood (inferred from file names), collected from a patient given nivolumab and ipilimumab in sequence. The receptor was derived from a human donor with melanoma. This chain's CDR3 is CASSPKPLGGSNQPQHF. For the CDR3, the DNA is TGCGCCAGCAGCCCCAAACCTTTGGGAGGGAGCAATCAGCCCCAGCATTTT.